Presented here are 18 T cell receptor beta chains from one specimen sequenced in a study of T cell clonality in common variable immunodeficiency. The antigens for these receptors are not known. Whole-study results and caveats: In common variable immunodeficiency, TCR beta chains reportedly carried fewer deletions and N-nucleotide insertions.

Only in-frame clones appear in the TCRdb table, and some are missing; sequencing was by immunoSEQ multiplex PCR. The sample is made up of tens of thousands of clones, none counted only once. The sample taken for sequencing was peripheral blood mononuclear cells. The receptors derive from a human donor with common variable immunodeficiency.

Remarks on this clone: The CDR3 is cut off 3 residues early in the read; its end comes from the germline J gene. The chain joins TRBV11-1 to TRBJ2-7; 10 bases align to TRBD1. Germline V gene sequence: CDR1 SGHAT, CDR2 FQDESV (reference sequence). The CDR3 extends over 15 amino acids. The junction had 8 bases not matched to a gene; V was cut back by 3 bases and J by 6 bases. The sequenced part of the CDR3 DNA is TGTGCCAGCAGCTTCCCCTATGGGACAGGGGCCGAG. It is translated as CASSFPYGTGAE. The CDR3 reads in full as CASSFPYGTGAEQYF. Full variable domain (outside the CDR3, taken from reference TRBV11-1 and TRBJ2-7): EAEVAQSPRYKITEKSQAVAFWCDPISGHATLYWYRQILGQGPELLVQFQDESVVDDSQLPKDRFSAERLKGVDSTLKIQPAELGDSAMYLCASSFPYGTGAEQYFGPGTRLTVT.

In its sample, this clone was seen a few times. The read stops 3 residues short of the end of the CDR3; the missing end is completed from the germline J gene. The chain recombines TRBV2 with TRBJ2-5; 11 bases line up with TRBD1. The trim removed 5 bases at V and 5 bases at J, leaving 7 bases unmatched. The CDR3 sequence is 15 residues long. Germline CDR1 and CDR2: SNHLY and FYNNEI. CDR3 amino acids: CASSRRDRGVETQYF. The CDR3 bases that were read are TGTGCCAGCAGTCGTAGGGACAGGGGGGTGGAGACC.

This clone was detected ten times or more. The read terminates 3 residues before the CDR3 end, so the remaining end is supplied by the germline J gene. The genes are TRBV7-3 and TRBJ2-3; 8 nucleotides line up with TRBD2. V lost 5 bases and J lost 2; bases outside the gene matches: 9. The CDR3 has 16 residues. CDR1 SGHTA and CDR2 FQGTGA come from the germline V gene. The sequenced part of the CDR3 DNA is TGTGCCAGCAGCAGAGGAGCGGGGGCCAACACAGATACG. It codes for CASSRGAGANTDT. From start to end, the CDR3 is CASSRGAGANTDTQYF.

For this clone: Read sequence stops 3 residues before the CDR3 end, and the germline J gene provides the missing end. The rearrangement links TRBV6-2 or TRBV6-3 to TRBJ2-3; 9 nucleotides align to TRBD2. The CDR3 loop spans 16 amino acids. Germline V gene data show CDR1 as MNHEY and CDR2 as SVGEGT. Losses at the gene ends were 7 bases for V and 3 bases for J; bases not matched to a gene: 11. This CDR3 reads CASNPGRGGATDTQYF. CDR3 DNA (partial): TGTGCCAGCAACCCGGGGCGCGGGGGGGCTACAGATACG.

Only a few counts were recorded for this clone. The read falls 3 residues short of the CDR3 end, and the missing part is taken from the germline J gene. The chain joins TRBV7-2 to TRBJ1-5; 7 nucleotides line up with TRBD1. Germline CDR1 and CDR2: SGHTA and FQGNSA. The CDR3 extends over 14 amino acids. V was pared by 6 bases and J by 6 bases, with 8 bases of the junction left unmatched. CDR3 DNA (partial): TGTGCCAGCAGTGTGGAGGGGGCGACTCAGCCC. Its protein is CASSVEGATQP. The full CDR3 is CASSVEGATQPQHF.

In the case of this clone: The sequenced fragment ends 3 residues before the CDR3 boundary, so the rest is inferred from the germline J gene. J is TRBJ2-7 and V is TRBV20-1; 7 bases line up with TRBD1. Germline assignment: CDR1 DFQATT and CDR2 SNEGSKA (reference sequence). The CDR3 covers 13 residues. V trimming: 6 bases; J trimming: 0 bases; junction bases outside the gene matches: 5. The sequenced CDR3 bases are TGCAGTGCCCAGGGGGTCTTCTCCTACGAG. Amino acid sequence: CSAQGVFSYE. The full CDR3 reads CSAQGVFSYEQYF.

This clone was seen more than once but under ten times. From the germline J gene comes the end of the CDR3, since the read stops 3 residues before it. The J gene is TRBJ2-3, the V gene TRBV7-9; 8 bases agree with TRBD2. CDR3 size: 12 residues. The J segment lost 6 bases and the V segment lost 6 bases, leaving 2 bases of the junction unmatched. Germline assignment: CDR1 SEHNR and CDR2 FQNEAQ (reference sequence). This chain's CDR3 is CASRVAGDTQYF. CDR3 DNA (partial): TGTGCCAGCAGGGTAGCGGGGGATACG.

This clone was found a few times. The read ends 3 residues before the CDR3 terminus; that terminus is restored from the germline J gene. The rearrangement joins TRBV7-9 to TRBJ2-5, with TRBD2 matching over 9 bases. V was pared by 5 bases and J by 3 bases, with 4 bases of the junction left unmatched. This CDR3 comprises 14 residues. Germline assignment: CDR1 SEHNR and CDR2 FQNEAQ (reference sequence). CDR3 in amino acids: CASSRTSVEETQYF. The CDR3 DNA, read in part, is TGTGCCAGCAGCCGGACTAGCGTAGAAGAGACC.

On this clone itself: The read ends 3 residues shy of where the CDR3 ends; the end is completed using the germline J gene. The chain combines TRBV2 with TRBJ2-1, with 12 positions matching TRBD1. Trimming cost V 6 bases and J 7 bases; bases outside gene matches: 7. Germline-derived CDR1 and CDR2 are SNHLY and FYNNEI. The CDR3 spans 15 residues. CDR3 sequence: CASRRDRGLGNEQFF. The sequenced CDR3 bases are TGTGCCAGCAGGAGGGACAGGGGGCTCGGGAATGAG.

This clone was observed at least ten times. The CDR3 loop is CASSQLPYTDRSYGYTF. The sequenced CDR3 bases are TGTGCCAGCAGCCAACTCCCCTATACGGACAGGTCCTATGGC. V and J are TRBV14 and TRBJ1-2; 7 bases align to TRBD1. The sequenced fragment ends 3 residues before the CDR3 boundary, so the rest is inferred from the germline J gene. The V gene's germline CDR1 is SGHDN and CDR2 FVKESK. V lost 2 bases and J lost 4; bases outside the gene matches: 13. This CDR3 has 17 residues.

In the case of this clone: The read comes to an end 3 residues before the CDR3 does, leaving the germline J gene to fill in the end. This chain links TRBV18 with TRBJ1-5; 7 bases are shared with TRBD1. The CDR3 extends over 14 amino acids. Germline CDR1 KGHSH, CDR2 LQKENI. V was clipped by 3 bases and J by 2 bases; unmatched bases: 1. This chain's CDR3 is CASSPQGGNQPQHF. The CDR3 bases that were read are TGTGCCAGCTCACCGCAGGGGGGCAATCAGCCC.

To note about this clone: The read is 3 residues too short to cover the CDR3 end, so that end is filled in from the germline J gene. This chain uses TRBV20-1 with TRBJ1-5, with 8 bases that match TRBD1. The V gene end was trimmed by 0 bases and the J gene end by 5 bases; junction bases not matched to a gene: 0. This CDR3 is 13 amino acids long. The V gene's germline CDR1 is DFQATT and CDR2 SNEGSKA (reference sequence). The DNA read from the CDR3 is TGCAGTGCTAGAGAGACAGGGGATCAGCCC. This translates into CSARETGDQP. The complete CDR3 reads CSARETGDQPQHF.

This clone was observed a handful of times. The missing CDR3 end, 3 residues past where the read stops, is filled in from the germline J gene. The rearrangement links TRBV30 to TRBJ1-6; TRBD1 might be the D (5 bases). From germline, CDR1 is GTSNPN and CDR2 SVGIG (reference sequence). V gave up 3 bases and J gave up 8 bases, with 11 bases separating them. The CDR3 has 13 residues. The CDR3 region is CAWRIGGDSPLHF. CDR3 DNA, as far as it was read: TGTGCCTGGAGGATCGGGGGGGATTCACCC.

Concerning this clone: The read terminates 3 residues ahead of where the CDR3 ends, so the germline J gene completes it. The chain has TRBV18 and TRBJ1-5, with D hard to call. V dropped 2 bases and J dropped 4 bases, with 6 bases sitting between them. CDR3 length: 13 residues. CDR1 and CDR2 from the germline V gene are KGHSH and LQKENI. The CDR3 reads CASSPDSNQPQHF. The DNA read from the CDR3 is TGTGCCAGCTCACCAGATAGTAATCAGCCC.

This clone was seen a handful of times. The DNA ends 3 residues before the CDR3 does, and the rest of the CDR3 is filled in from the germline J gene. The chain has TRBV19 and TRBJ1-2; D may be TRBD1 (6 bases). Germline lookup yields CDR1 LNHDA and CDR2 SQIVND (reference sequence). The CDR3 is 16 residues long. V gave up 0 bases and J gave up 4 bases, with 15 bases separating them. The CDR3 DNA, read in part, is TGTGCCAGTAGTATAGACCTTAGGGGGGGGATCTATGGC. It is translated as CASSIDLRGGIYG. Given in full, the CDR3 is CASSIDLRGGIYGYTF.

This clone was observed a handful of times. The read falls 3 residues short of the CDR3 end, and the missing part is taken from the germline J gene. The rearrangement joins TRBV2 to TRBJ1-3, with D hard to call. The germline V gene has CDR1 SNHLY and CDR2 FYNNEI. The V gene lost 10 bases and the J gene lost 2 bases, with 18 bases spanning the gap. The CDR3 is 15 amino acids. The CDR3 loop reads CAIRGPGKPGNTIYF. CDR3 DNA, as far as it was read: TGTGCCATCAGAGGCCCGGGGAAACCTGGAAACACC.

The table lists this clone with a few counts. The read terminates 3 residues before the CDR3 end, so the remaining end is supplied by the germline J gene. The rearrangement uses TRBV19 and TRBJ1-5, with 8 bases matching TRBD1. The J segment lost 6 bases and the V segment lost 6 bases, leaving 4 bases of the junction unmatched. The length of the CDR3 is 13 residues. Germline assignment: CDR1 LNHDA and CDR2 SQIVND (reference sequence). Here the CDR3 reads CASSDRGGQPQHF. Incomplete CDR3 DNA: TGTGCCAGTAGCGACAGGGGTGGTCAGCCC.

This clone occurred many times. The DNA ends 3 residues before the CDR3 does, and the rest of the CDR3 is filled in from the germline J gene. This chain links TRBV18 with TRBJ2-3; TRBD2 agrees at 8 bases. The length of the CDR3 is 16 residues. Per germline, CDR1 KGHSH and CDR2 LQKENI. J gave up 0 bases and V 5 bases, and 7 bases lay outside the gene matches. CDR3 in amino acids: CASSSTTSASTDTQYF. The sequenced CDR3 bases are TGTGCCAGCTCATCCACGACTAGCGCTAGCACAGATACG. Variable domain in full (rest from reference TRBV18 and TRBJ2-3): NAGVMQNPRHLVRRRGQEARLRCSPMKGHSHVYWYRQLPEEGLKFMVYLQKENIIDESGMPKERFSAEFPKEGPSILRIQQVVRGDSAAYFCASSSTTSASTDTQYFGPGTRLTVL.